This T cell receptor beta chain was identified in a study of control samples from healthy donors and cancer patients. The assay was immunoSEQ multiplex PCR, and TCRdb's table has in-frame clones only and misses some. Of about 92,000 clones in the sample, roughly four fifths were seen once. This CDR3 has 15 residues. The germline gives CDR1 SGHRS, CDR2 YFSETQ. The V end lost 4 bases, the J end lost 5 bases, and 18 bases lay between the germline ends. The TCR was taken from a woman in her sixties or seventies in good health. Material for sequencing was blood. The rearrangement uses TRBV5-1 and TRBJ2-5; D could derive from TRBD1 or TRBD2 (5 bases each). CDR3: CASSHRDPPGETQYF. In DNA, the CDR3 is TGCGCCAGCAGCCACCGGGACCCCCCGGGGGAGACCCAGTACTTC.